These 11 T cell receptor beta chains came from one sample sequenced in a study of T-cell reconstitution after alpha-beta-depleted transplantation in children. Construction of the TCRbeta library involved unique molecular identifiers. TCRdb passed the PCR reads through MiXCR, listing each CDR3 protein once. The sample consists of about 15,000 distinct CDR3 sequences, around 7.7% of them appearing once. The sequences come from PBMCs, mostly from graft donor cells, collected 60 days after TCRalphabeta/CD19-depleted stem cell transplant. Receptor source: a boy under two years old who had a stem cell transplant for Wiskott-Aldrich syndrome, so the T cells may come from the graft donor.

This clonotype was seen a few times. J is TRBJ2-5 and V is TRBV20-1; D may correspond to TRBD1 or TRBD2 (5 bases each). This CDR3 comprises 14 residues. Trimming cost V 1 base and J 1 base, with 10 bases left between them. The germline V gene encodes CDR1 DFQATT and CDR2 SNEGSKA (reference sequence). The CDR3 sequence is CSARGGGPQETQYF. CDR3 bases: TGCAGTGCTAGAGGGGGCGGGCCCCAAGAGACCCAGTACTTC.

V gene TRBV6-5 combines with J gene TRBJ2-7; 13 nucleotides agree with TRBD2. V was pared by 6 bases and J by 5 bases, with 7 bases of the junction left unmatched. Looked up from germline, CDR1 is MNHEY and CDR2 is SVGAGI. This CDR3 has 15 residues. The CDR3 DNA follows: TGTGCCAGCAGACCAGGACTAGCGGGAGTCGACGAGCAGTACTTC. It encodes CASRPGLAGVDEQYF.

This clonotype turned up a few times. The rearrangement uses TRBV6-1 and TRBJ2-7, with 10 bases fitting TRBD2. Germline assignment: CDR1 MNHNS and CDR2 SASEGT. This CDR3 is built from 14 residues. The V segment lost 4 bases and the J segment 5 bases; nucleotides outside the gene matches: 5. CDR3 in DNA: TGTGCCAGCAGTGTAGCGGGAGGAAGGGACGAGCAGTACTTC. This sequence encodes CASSVAGGRDEQYF.

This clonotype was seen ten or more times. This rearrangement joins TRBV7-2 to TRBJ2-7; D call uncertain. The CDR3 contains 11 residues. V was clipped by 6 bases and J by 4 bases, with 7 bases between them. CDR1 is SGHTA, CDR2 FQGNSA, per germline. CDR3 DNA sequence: TGTGCCAGCAGTCAAGTTTACGAGCAGTACTTC. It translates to CASSQVYEQYF.

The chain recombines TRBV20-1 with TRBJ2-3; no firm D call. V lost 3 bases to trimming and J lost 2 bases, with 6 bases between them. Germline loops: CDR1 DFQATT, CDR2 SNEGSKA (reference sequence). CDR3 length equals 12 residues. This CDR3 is CSARKPTDTQYF. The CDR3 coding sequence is TGCAGTGCTAGGAAGCCCACAGATACGCAGTATTTT.

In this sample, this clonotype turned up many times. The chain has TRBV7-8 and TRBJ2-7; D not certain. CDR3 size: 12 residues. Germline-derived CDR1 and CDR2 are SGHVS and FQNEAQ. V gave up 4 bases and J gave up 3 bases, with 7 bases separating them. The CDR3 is CASSYQLYEQYF. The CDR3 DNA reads TGTGCCAGCAGCTATCAACTCTACGAGCAGTACTTC. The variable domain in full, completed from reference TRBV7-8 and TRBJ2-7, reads GAGVSQSPRYKVAKRGQDVALRCDPISGHVSLFWYQQALGQGPEFLTYFQNEAQLDKSGLPSDRFFAERPEGSVSTLKIQRTQQEDSAVYLCASSYQLYEQYFGPGTRLTVT.

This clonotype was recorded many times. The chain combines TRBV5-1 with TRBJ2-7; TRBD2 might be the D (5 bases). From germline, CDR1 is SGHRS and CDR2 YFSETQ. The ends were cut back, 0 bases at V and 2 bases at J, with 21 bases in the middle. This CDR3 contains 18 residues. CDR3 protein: CASSLATISFGIAYEQYF. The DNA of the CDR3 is TGCGCCAGCAGCTTGGCCACGATTTCTTTCGGGATTGCCTACGAGCAGTACTTC.

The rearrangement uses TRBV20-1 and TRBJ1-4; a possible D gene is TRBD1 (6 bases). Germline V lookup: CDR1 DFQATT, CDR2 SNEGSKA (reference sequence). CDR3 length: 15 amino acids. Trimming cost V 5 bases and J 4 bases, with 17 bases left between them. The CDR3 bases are TGCAGTGCTGGGACGTGGGGGGCGAGTAATGAAAAACTGTTTTTT. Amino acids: CSAGTWGASNEKLFF.

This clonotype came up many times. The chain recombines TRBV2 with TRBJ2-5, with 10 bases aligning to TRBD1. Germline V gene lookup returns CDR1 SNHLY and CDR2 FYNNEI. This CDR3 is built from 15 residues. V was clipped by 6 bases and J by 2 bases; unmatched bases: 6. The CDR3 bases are TGTGCCAGCAGCGGCCCGGGACAGGGGCAAGAGACCCAGTACTTC. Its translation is CASSGPGQGQETQYF.

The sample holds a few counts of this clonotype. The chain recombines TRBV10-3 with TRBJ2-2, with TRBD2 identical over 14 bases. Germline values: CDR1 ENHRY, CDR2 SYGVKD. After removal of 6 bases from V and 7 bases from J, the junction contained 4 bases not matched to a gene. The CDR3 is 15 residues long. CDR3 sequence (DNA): TGTGCCATCAGCAGACTAGCGGGAGGGGACGGGGAGCTGTTTTTT. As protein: CAISRLAGGDGELFF.

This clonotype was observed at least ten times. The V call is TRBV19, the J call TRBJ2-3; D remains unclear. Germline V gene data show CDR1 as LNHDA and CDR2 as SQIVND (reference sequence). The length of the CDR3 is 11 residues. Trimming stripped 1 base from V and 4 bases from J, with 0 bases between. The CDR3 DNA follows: TGTGCCAGTAGTATAGCAGATACGCAGTATTTT. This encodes CASSIADTQYF.